This passage covers 5 T cell receptor beta chains from one sample sequenced in a study of technical replicates of blood from several donors. Produced via immunoSEQ multiplex PCR; TCRdb's table is partial and in-frame only. This table has 60,000 to 85,000 clones, around 97% appearing once. Material for sequencing was T cells isolated from PBMCs. All receptors derive from a human donor in good health.

The rearrangement joins TRBV15 to TRBJ1-1; unclear D gene. CDR1 and CDR2 from the germline V gene are LNHNV and YYDKDF (reference sequence). The CDR3 has 15 residues. Trimming shortened V by 0 bases and J by 1 base, and 9 bases separated the two germline ends. The CDR3 DNA sequence: TGTGCCACCAGCAGAGATCTACAGACGAACACTGAAGCTTTCTTT. Its translation: CATSRDLQTNTEAFF.

The DNA of the CDR3 is TGCGCCAGCAGCAGGGGGGACAGACCTGTACCTGAGTTGGATGAGCAGTTCTTC. Translating gives CASSRGDRPVPELDEQFF. This chain joins TRBV5-1 and TRBJ2-1, with D possibly TRBD1 on 7 matching bases. CDR1 and CDR2 from the germline V gene are SGHRS and YFSETQ. The CDR3 contains 18 residues. Trimming left V 4 bases short and J 8 bases short, with 28 bases between. The full variable domain, its missing parts supplied by reference TRBV5-1 and TRBJ2-1, is KAGVTQTPRYLIKTRGQQVTLSCSPISGHRSVSWYQQTPGQGLQFLFEYFSETQRNKGNFPGRFSGRQFSNSRSEMNVSTLELGDSALYLCASSRGDRPVPELDEQFFGPGTRLTVL.

The chain uses TRBV5-1 and TRBJ2-5; no definite D call. This CDR3 region has 17 residues. Germline V CDR1 and CDR2: SGHRS, YFSETQ. The germline V and J ends were trimmed by 0 bases and 2 bases, with 17 bases remaining between them. This CDR3 reads CASSLGFVSKPQETQYF. As DNA, the CDR3 is TGCGCCAGCAGCTTGGGTTTCGTTAGCAAACCTCAAGAGACCCAGTACTTC.

The J gene is TRBJ1-6, the V gene TRBV7-9; no definite D call. The V end was cut by 6 bases, the J end by 9 bases, with 18 bases between. Germline V gene sequence: CDR1 SEHNR, CDR2 FQNEAQ (reference sequence). There are 15 residues in the CDR3. The chain's CDR3 is CASSPPNPRFSPLHF. The CDR3 nucleotides are TGTGCCAGCAGTCCACCCAACCCCAGATTTTCACCCCTCCACTTT. The full variable domain, in which reference TRBV7-9 and TRBJ1-6 provide the parts outside the CDR3, is DTGVSQNPRHKITKRGQNVTFRCDPISEHNRLYWYRQTLGQGPEFLTYFQNEAQLEKSRLLSDRFSAERPKGSFSTLEIQRTEQGDSAMYLCASSPPNPRFSPLHFGNGTRLTVT.

The chain links TRBV28 to TRBJ2-1; TRBD2 agrees at 9 bases. With 4 bases clipped from V and 3 bases from J, the junction kept 19 bases outside the gene matches. The CDR3 totals 20 residues. Germline CDR1 reads MDHEN; CDR2 reads SYDVKM. CDR3 coding DNA: TGTGCCAGCAGTTCGGGACAGAAAAGGGCGGGAGGGGGCTACTACAATGAGCAGTTCTTC. This codes for CASSSGQKRAGGGYYNEQFF. The full variable domain, with the rest looked up from reference TRBV28 and TRBJ2-1, is DVKVTQSSRYLVKRTGEKVFLECVQDMDHENMFWYRQDPGLGLRLIYFSYDVKMKEKGDIPEGYSVSREKKERFSLILESASTNQTSMYLCASSSGQKRAGGGYYNEQFFGPGTRLTVL.